The 27 T cell receptor beta chains presented below share a single source sample, sequenced in a study of shared clonotypes between healthy human individuals. Clones were sequenced by immunoSEQ multiplex PCR, and TCRdb holds only the in-frame ones, with some missing. This sample has more than 900,000 clones; around 82% occur once, and the top ten carry roughly 0.65%. Sequencing was carried out using memory CD4+ T cells from PBMCs. Sample subset: CD45RA-negative fraction. Every receptor here comes from a man between 18 and 35 years old in good health. Some clones in this sample may be carry-over from other donors' samples.

This chain joins TRBV7-3 and TRBJ2-3, with 13 bases matching TRBD2. After removal of 5 bases from V and 5 bases from J, the junction contained 4 bases not matched to a gene. This CDR3 contains 15 residues. The germline CDR1 and CDR2 sequences are SGHTA and FQGTGA. CDR3 residues: CASSRLAGGRDTQYF. The CDR3 DNA sequence: TGTGCCAGCAGCCGACTAGCGGGAGGTAGAGATACGCAGTATTTT.

This chain uses TRBV30 with TRBJ2-7; D ambiguous. The V gene lost 0 bases and the J gene lost 7 bases, with 7 bases spanning the gap. CDR1 is GTSNPN and CDR2 is SVGIG in the germline V gene (reference sequence). The CDR3 is 11 amino acids. This CDR3 is CAWSVSVEQYF. The CDR3 DNA reads TGTGCCTGGAGTGTATCCGTGGAGCAGTACTTC. Supplemented by reference TRBV30 and TRBJ2-7, the full variable domain reads SQTIHQWPATLVQPVGSPLSLECTVEGTSNPNLYWYRQAAGRGLQLLFYSVGIGQISSEVPQNLSASRPQDRQFILSSKKLLLSDSGFYLCAWSVSVEQYFGPGTRLTVT.

The chain joins TRBV7-2 to TRBJ1-5, with a tentative D call TRBD1 (6 bases). CDR1 is SGHTA and CDR2 is FQGNSA in the germline V gene. The CDR3 totals 15 residues. The V end was cut by 3 bases, the J end by 3 bases, with 12 bases between. CDR3 nucleotides: TGTGCCAGCAGCTTCGGCCAGGGGTCCAATCAGCCCCAGCATTTT. This gives the protein CASSFGQGSNQPQHF.

Note on this clone: Other DNA sequences from this sample encode an identical CDR3 as well. V usage is TRBV5-1 and J usage is TRBJ2-3; 10 nucleotides match TRBD2. V shed 4 bases and J 1 base; nucleotides not matched to a gene: 3. Germline V CDR1 and CDR2: SGHRS, YFSETQ. The CDR3 runs to 15 residues. The CDR3 DNA follows: TGCGCCAGCAGCCCCGGACTAGCGGGCACAGATACGCAGTATTTT. It yields the protein CASSPGLAGTDTQYF.

Note on this clone: This is likely an artifact of a read error, given a far larger clone one base away. Other DNA sequences in the sample encode the same CDR3. The V and J genes are TRBV29-1 and TRBJ1-2; D unclear. The germline V gene has CDR1 SQVTM and CDR2 ANQGSEA. The germline V and J ends were trimmed by 7 bases and 5 bases, with 11 bases remaining between them. The CDR3 has 11 residues. CDR3: CSESSNYGYTF. The CDR3 DNA sequence: TGCAGCGAGTCCTCAAATTATGGCTACACCTTC.

A single count supports this clone. CDR3 sequence (DNA): TGCGCCAGCAGCCAAGCGGGCACAAAGAACACTGAAGCTTTCTTT. Protein product: CASSQAGTKNTEAFF. The chain employs TRBV4-3 and TRBJ1-1; D gene uncertain. The CDR3 consists of 15 residues. The ends were cut back, 1 base at V and 1 base at J, with 10 bases in the middle. Germline CDR1 LGHNA, CDR2 YSLEER.

The rearrangement joins TRBV21-1 to TRBJ1-1; TRBD1 is the table's D call, not checked against the DNA. TRBV21-1 is listed as a pseudogene. This CDR3 comprises 12 residues. For the CDR3, the DNA is TGTGCCCCCCGGACAGGGAACACTGAAGCTTTCTTT. This gives the protein CAPRTGNTEAFF.

The chain employs TRBV28 and TRBJ2-3; no reliable D call. The CDR3 is made up of 11 amino acids. Trimming removed 4 bases from V and 5 bases from J, with 4 bases in between. Germline CDR1 is MDHEN and CDR2 is SYDVKM. Here the CDR3 reads CASSSLDTQYF. The CDR3 bases are TGTGCCAGCAGTTCGTTAGATACGCAGTATTTT.

This clone was observed a handful of times. The V gene is TRBV10-3, the J gene TRBJ2-1; D gene unclear. The CDR3 loop spans 13 amino acids. Germline lookup yields CDR1 ENHRY and CDR2 SYGVKD. The germline V and J ends were trimmed by 9 bases and 3 bases, with 12 bases remaining between them. The CDR3 loop is CAILGSNYNEQFF. The CDR3, as DNA: TGTGCCATTCTAGGATCGAACTACAATGAGCAGTTCTTC.

This rearrangement joins TRBV20-1 to TRBJ2-1; 7 nucleotides match TRBD2. The junction had 2 bases not matched to a gene; V was cut back by 5 bases and J by 7 bases. The CDR3 is 11 amino acids. CDR1 is DFQATT, CDR2 SNEGSKA, per germline (reference sequence). The CDR3 protein is CSAGGENEQFF. The CDR3, as DNA: TGCAGTGCTGGGGGGGAGAATGAGCAGTTCTTC.

The chain joins TRBV7-9 to TRBJ2-5; TRBD1 might be the D (5 bases). From germline, CDR1 is SEHNR and CDR2 FQNEAQ (reference sequence). This CDR3 is 14 amino acids long. The ends were cut back, 3 bases at V and 5 bases at J, with 13 bases in the middle. The CDR3 is CASSFNQGKETQYF. The CDR3 DNA sequence: TGTGCCAGCAGCTTTAATCAGGGCAAGGAGACCCAGTACTTC.

The CDR3: CASSDRGGQTDTQYF. CDR3 DNA sequence: TGTGCCAGCAGCGACCGTGGGGGACAGACAGATACGCAGTATTTT. The chain employs TRBV5-4 and TRBJ2-3, with TRBD1 matching over 7 bases. V lost 4 bases to trimming and J lost 3 bases; unmatched junction nucleotides: 8. The CDR3 loop spans 15 amino acids. Germline V gene lookup returns CDR1 SGHNT and CDR2 YYREEE (reference sequence). Full variable domain (outside the CDR3, taken from reference TRBV5-4 and TRBJ2-3): ETGVTQSPTHLIKTRGQQVTLRCSSQSGHNTVSWYQQALGQGPQFIFQYYREEENGRGNFPPRFSGLQFPNYSSELNVNALELDDSALYLCASSDRGGQTDTQYFGPGTRLTVL.

The chain employs TRBV5-6 and TRBJ2-7; weak D call: TRBD2 (5 bases). CDR1 SGHDT and CDR2 YYEEEE come from the germline V gene. V was cut by 2 bases and J by 5 bases, with 11 bases left in between. The CDR3 consists of 13 residues. CDR3 loop: CASSFTSGDEQYF. In nucleotides, the CDR3 is TGTGCCAGCAGCTTTACATCCGGGGACGAGCAGTACTTC.

V usage is TRBV25-1 and J usage is TRBJ2-3, with D possibly called TRBD1 or TRBD2 (6 bases each). The CDR3 has 13 amino acids. V shed 5 bases and J shed 3 bases, with 9 bases lying between them. Germline V lookup: CDR1 MGHDK, CDR2 SYGVNS. The DNA for the CDR3 is TGTGCCAGCAGTAGGGGGGCTACAGATACGCAGTATTTT. The encoded protein is CASSRGATDTQYF.

This clone has more than one count but fewer than ten. CDR3 residues: CATATTGYNQPQHF. CDR3 nucleotides: TGTGCCACTGCCACTACAGGGTACAATCAGCCCCAGCATTTT. The genes are TRBV19 and TRBJ1-5; perhaps TRBD1 as D (6 bases). The CDR3 contains 14 residues. Germline assignment: CDR1 LNHDA and CDR2 SQIVND (reference sequence). V was shortened by 10 bases and J by 3 bases, with 16 bases between the two germline ends.

This clone was counted only a few times. This CDR3 is CASSARQGPGPQHF. In DNA form, the CDR3 reads TGTGCCAGCAGCGCCCGACAGGGGCCAGGGCCCCAGCATTTT. The chain uses TRBV6-5 and TRBJ1-5; 8 nucleotides line up with TRBD1. V was pared by 6 bases and J by 9 bases, with 10 bases of the junction left unmatched. This CDR3 region has 14 residues. Germline V CDR1 and CDR2: MNHEY, SVGAGI.

The rearrangement links TRBV30 to TRBJ2-3; a weak D match, TRBD1 (7 bases). Germline V gene lookup returns CDR1 GTSNPN and CDR2 SVGIG (reference sequence). This CDR3 region has 16 residues. V gave up 0 bases and J gave up 2 bases, with 15 bases separating them. The CDR3 loop reads CAWSVRGRGDTDTQYF. CDR3 nucleotide sequence: TGTGCCTGGAGTGTACGGGGCAGGGGGGACACAGATACGCAGTATTTT.

The chain combines TRBV7-9 with TRBJ1-5; 7 bases are shared with TRBD1. Germline loops: CDR1 SEHNR, CDR2 FQNEAQ (reference sequence). CDR3 length: 18 amino acids. V lost 5 bases to trimming and J lost 0 bases; unmatched junction nucleotides: 13. The CDR3 DNA reads TGTGCCAGCAGCGCTGGGACAGCGACTCGCTTTAGCAATCAGCCCCAGCATTTT. It encodes CASSAGTATRFSNQPQHF.

The chain is built from TRBV6-1 and TRBJ1-5; tentatively, D is TRBD1 (6 bases). Trimming left V 2 bases short and J 3 bases short, with 11 bases between. This CDR3 is 15 amino acids long. The germline CDR1 and CDR2 sequences are MNHNS and SASEGT. CDR3 residues: CASSEWTALNQPQHF. Written as DNA, the CDR3 is TGTGCCAGCAGTGAATGGACAGCTCTCAATCAGCCCCAGCATTTT.

The gene calls are TRBV10-1 and TRBJ2-2; D unclear. With 4 bases removed from V and 5 bases from J, the gap between germline ends came to 11 bases. Germline lookup yields CDR1 WNHNN and CDR2 SYGVQD (reference sequence). The CDR3 has 14 amino acids. Written as DNA, the CDR3 is TGCGCCAGCAGTGCAAAAAGATGGACCGGGGAGCTGTTTTTT. This codes for CASSAKRWTGELFF.

The CDR3 is CASSPETGNYGYTF. DNA for the CDR3: TGTGCCAGCTCACCGGAGACAGGGAACTATGGCTACACCTTC. V usage is TRBV18 and J usage is TRBJ1-2; 7 bases fit TRBD1. The CDR3 is 14 amino acids. The V and J ends lost 3 bases and 2 bases, in that order; junction bases with no gene match: 3. In germline, CDR1 is KGHSH, CDR2 LQKENI.

The chain combines TRBV5-1 with TRBJ2-1, with TRBD2 matching over 12 bases. V gave up 0 bases and J gave up 8 bases; unmatched junction bases: 6. In germline, CDR1 is SGHRS, CDR2 YFSETQ. CDR3 size: 16 residues. The CDR3 region has the DNA TGCGCCAGCAGCTTGGTTCTAGCGGGGGGGAGACATGAGCAGTTCTTC. Amino acid sequence: CASSLVLAGGRHEQFF.

CDR3 sequence (DNA): TGTGCCAGCAGATACCGGGACAGGGGGCTATATGGCTACACCTTC. Protein sequence: CASRYRDRGLYGYTF. The V and J genes are TRBV6-5 and TRBJ1-2; TRBD1 aligns across 12 bases. Germline loops: CDR1 MNHEY, CDR2 SVGAGI. CDR3 length: 15 residues. V shed 6 bases and J 5 bases; nucleotides not matched to a gene: 7.

This clone was seen a handful of times. This chain uses TRBV30 with TRBJ1-1; a possible D gene is TRBD1 (5 bases). The CDR3 is made up of 12 amino acids. In germline, CDR1 is GTSNPN, CDR2 SVGIG (reference sequence). Trimming stripped 2 bases from V and 5 bases from J, with 9 bases between. As DNA, the CDR3 is TGTGCCTGGAGTTTCGAGGGGACTGAAGCTTTCTTT. It translates to CAWSFEGTEAFF.

This clone was detected only once. J is TRBJ2-2 and V is TRBV7-2, with D possibly matching TRBD2 (6 bases). Trimming removed 4 bases at V and 5 bases at J, with 17 bases between. CDR3 length equals 16 residues. Looked up from germline, CDR1 is SGHTA and CDR2 is FQGNSA. The CDR3 nucleotides read TGTGCCAGCAGCTCAAGTCCCGCACGGGGGACCGGGGAGCTGTTTTTT. It is translated as CASSSSPARGTGELFF.

The chain carries TRBV14 and TRBJ1-2; D remains unclear. V lost 0 bases to trimming and J lost 0 bases, with 17 bases between them. Germline V CDR1 and CDR2: SGHDN, FVKESK. The CDR3 loop spans 18 amino acids. The CDR3, as DNA: TGTGCCAGCAGCCAAGACGACCGAGATCCTCGAGCTAACTATGGCTACACCTTC. This sequence encodes CASSQDDRDPRANYGYTF. Using reference TRBV14 and TRBJ1-2 for the parts outside the CDR3, the full variable domain is EAGVTQFPSHSVIEKGQTVTLRCDPISGHDNLYWYRRVMGKEIKFLLHFVKESKQDESGMPNNRFLAERTGGTYSTLKVQPAELEDSGVYFCASSQDDRDPRANYGYTFGSGTRLTVV.

The rearrangement joins TRBV13 to TRBJ2-3, with a possible D match to TRBD2 (5 bases). V lost 0 bases to trimming and J lost 3 bases, with 13 bases between them. CDR1 and CDR2 from the germline V gene are PRHDT and FYEKMQ (reference sequence). This CDR3 comprises 16 residues. The CDR3 region is CASSLGGYRGTDTQYF. In nucleotides, the CDR3 is TGTGCCAGCAGCTTAGGGGGGTACCGGGGTACAGATACGCAGTATTTT.